The sequence of this T cell receptor (beta chain) was determined in a study of blood T cell repertoires in COVID-19. Overall study context: Spain, Italy and the United States supplied samples that represented acute and convalescent COVID-19. Sources were T cells, B-cell-depleted T cells, or PBMCs; the material itself was cDNA or gDNA.

The V and J ends lost 1 base and 1 base respectively, with 10 bases between them. The CDR3 totals 16 residues. Germline V lookup: CDR1 LNHDA, CDR2 SQIVND (reference sequence). Assay: immunoSEQ multiplex PCR; the TCRdb copy retains only in-frame clones and omits some. Counted here are about 290,000 clones, approximately 80% occurring once; the ten biggest clones make up less than 4.5%. Only one count was recorded for this clone. This clonotype originated in a woman aged 45-65 years with active or convalescent COVID-19. The rearrangement uses TRBV19 and TRBJ2-2; D not resolved. Sequencing was done on a sample of peripheral blood. The CDR3 DNA sequence: TGTGCCAGTAGTATAGTAAGCGCGTGGAACACCGGGGAGCTGTTTTTT. Amino acid sequence: CASSIVSAWNTGELFF. Using reference TRBV19 and TRBJ2-2 for the parts outside the CDR3, the full variable domain is DGGITQSPKYLFRKEGQNVTLSCEQNLNHDAMYWYRQDPGQGLRLIYYSQIVNDFQKGDIAEGYSVSREKKESFPLTVTSAQKNPTAFYLCASSIVSAWNTGELFFGEGSRLTVL.